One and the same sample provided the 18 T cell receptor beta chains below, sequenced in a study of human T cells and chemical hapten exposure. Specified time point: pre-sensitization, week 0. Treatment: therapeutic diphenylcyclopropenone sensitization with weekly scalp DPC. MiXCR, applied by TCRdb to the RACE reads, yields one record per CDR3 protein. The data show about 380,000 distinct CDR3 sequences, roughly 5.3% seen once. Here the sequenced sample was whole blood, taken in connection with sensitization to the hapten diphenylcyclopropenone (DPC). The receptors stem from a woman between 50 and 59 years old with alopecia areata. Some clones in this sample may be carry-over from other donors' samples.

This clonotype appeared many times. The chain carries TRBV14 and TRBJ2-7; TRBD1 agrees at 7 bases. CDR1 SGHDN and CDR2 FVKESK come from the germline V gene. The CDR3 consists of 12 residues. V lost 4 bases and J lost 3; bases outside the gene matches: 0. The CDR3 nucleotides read TGTGCCAGCAGCCGGGACAGCTACGAGCAGTACTTC. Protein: CASSRDSYEQYF.

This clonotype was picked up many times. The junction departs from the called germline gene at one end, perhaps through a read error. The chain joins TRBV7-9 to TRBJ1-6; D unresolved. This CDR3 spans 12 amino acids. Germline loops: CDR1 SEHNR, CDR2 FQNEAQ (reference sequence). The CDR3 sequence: CASSLAGSPLHF. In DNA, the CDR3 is TGTGCCAGCAGCCTAGCTGGCTCACCCCTCCACTTT.

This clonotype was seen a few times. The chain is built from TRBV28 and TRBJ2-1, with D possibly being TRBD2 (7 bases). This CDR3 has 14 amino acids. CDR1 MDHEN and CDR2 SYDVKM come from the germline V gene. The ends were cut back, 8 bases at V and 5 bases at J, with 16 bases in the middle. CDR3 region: CASRGAGTNNEQFF. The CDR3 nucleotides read TGTGCCAGCCGGGGGGCAGGGACCAACAATGAGCAGTTCTTC.

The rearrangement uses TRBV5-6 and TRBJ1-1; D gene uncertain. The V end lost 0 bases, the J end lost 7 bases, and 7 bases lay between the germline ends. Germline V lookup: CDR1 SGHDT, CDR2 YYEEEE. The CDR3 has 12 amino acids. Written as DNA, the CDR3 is TGTGCCAGCAGCTTGGGGGCAGGTGAAGCTTTCTTT. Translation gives CASSLGAGEAFF.

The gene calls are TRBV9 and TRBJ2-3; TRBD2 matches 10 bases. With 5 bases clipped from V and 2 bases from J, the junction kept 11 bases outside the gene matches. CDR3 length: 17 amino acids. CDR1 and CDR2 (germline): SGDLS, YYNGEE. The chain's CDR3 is CASSLSSSGGSTDTQYF. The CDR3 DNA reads TGTGCCAGCAGTCTGAGCTCTAGCGGGGGCTCCACAGATACGCAGTATTTT.

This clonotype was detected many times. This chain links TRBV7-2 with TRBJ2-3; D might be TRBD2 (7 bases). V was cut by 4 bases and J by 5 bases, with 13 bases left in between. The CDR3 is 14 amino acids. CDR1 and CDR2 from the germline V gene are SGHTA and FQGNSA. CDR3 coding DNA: TGTGCCAGCAGCTGGGGGGGCGTACAAGATACGCAGTATTTT. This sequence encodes CASSWGGVQDTQYF.

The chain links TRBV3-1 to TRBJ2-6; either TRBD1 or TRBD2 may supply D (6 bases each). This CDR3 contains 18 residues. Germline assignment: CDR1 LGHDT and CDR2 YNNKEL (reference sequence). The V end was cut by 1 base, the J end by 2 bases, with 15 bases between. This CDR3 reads CASSQGIGGGTGANVLTF. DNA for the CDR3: TGTGCCAGCAGCCAAGGGATTGGAGGGGGAACTGGGGCCAACGTCCTGACTTTC. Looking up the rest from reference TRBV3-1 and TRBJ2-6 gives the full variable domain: DTAVSQTPKYLVTQMGNDKSIKCEQNLGHDTMYWYKQDSKKFLKIMFSYNNKELIINETVPNRFSPKSPDKAHLNLHINSLELGDSAVYFCASSQGIGGGTGANVLTFGAGSRLTVL.

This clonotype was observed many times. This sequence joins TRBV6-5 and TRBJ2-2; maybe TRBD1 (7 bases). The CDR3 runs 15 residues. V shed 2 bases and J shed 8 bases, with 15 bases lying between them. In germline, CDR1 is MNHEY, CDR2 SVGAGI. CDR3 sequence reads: CASSYVAGGSGELFF. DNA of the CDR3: TGTGCCAGCAGTTACGTCGCAGGGGGGTCTGGGGAGCTGTTTTTT.

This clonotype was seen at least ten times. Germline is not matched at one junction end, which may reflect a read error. The CDR3 sequence is CASTYLAGVNTEAFF. The CDR3 region has the DNA TGTGCCAGCACTTACCTAGCAGGGGTGAACACTGAAGCTTTCTTT. This sequence joins TRBV6-2 or TRBV6-3 and TRBJ1-1; possibly TRBD1 for D (6 bases). Germline-derived CDR1 and CDR2 are MNHEY and SVGEGT. There are 15 residues in the CDR3.

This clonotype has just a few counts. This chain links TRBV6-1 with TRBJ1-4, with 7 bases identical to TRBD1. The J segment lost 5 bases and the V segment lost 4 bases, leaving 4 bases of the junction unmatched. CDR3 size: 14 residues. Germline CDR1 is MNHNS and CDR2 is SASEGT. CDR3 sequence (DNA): TGTGCCAGCAGTGGTAGGGGGCCGAATGAAAAACTGTTTTTT. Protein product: CASSGRGPNEKLFF.

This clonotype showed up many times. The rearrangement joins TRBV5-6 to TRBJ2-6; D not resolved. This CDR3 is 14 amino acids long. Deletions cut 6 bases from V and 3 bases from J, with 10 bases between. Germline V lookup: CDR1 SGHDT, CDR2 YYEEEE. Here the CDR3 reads CASTPGLGANVLTF. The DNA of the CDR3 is TGTGCCAGCACCCCCGGTCTTGGGGCCAACGTCCTGACTTTC.

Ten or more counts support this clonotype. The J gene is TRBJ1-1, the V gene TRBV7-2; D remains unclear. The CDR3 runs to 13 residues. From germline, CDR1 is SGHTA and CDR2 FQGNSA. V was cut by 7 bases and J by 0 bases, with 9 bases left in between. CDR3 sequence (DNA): TGTGCCAGCACCCGTAAGATGAACACTGAAGCTTTCTTT. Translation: CASTRKMNTEAFF. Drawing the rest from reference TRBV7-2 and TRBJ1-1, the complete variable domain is GAGVSQSPSNKVTEKGKDVELRCDPISGHTALYWYRQSLGQGLEFLIYFQGNSAPDKSGLPSDRFSAERTGGSVSTLTIQRTQQEDSAVYLCASTRKMNTEAFFGQGTRLTVV.

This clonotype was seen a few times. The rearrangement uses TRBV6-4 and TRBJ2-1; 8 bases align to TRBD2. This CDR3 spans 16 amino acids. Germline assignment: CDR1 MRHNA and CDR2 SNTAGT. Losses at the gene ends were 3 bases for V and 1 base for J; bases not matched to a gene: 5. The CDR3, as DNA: TGTGCCAGCAGTGAAGTTGGGACTAGTTCCTACAATGAGCAGTTCTTC. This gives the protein CASSEVGTSSYNEQFF.

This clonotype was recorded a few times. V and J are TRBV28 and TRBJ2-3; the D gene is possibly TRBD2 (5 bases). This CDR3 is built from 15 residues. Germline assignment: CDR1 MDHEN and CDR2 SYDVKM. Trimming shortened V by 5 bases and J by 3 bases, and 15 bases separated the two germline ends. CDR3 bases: TGTGCCAGCAGTGCGAGCGGAGCTGGTACAGATACGCAGTATTTT. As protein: CASSASGAGTDTQYF.

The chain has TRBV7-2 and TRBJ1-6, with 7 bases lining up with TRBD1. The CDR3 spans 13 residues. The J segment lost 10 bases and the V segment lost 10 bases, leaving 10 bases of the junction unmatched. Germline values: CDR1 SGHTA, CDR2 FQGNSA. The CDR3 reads CATSDRAYSPLHF. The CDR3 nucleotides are TGTGCCACCTCCGACAGGGCATACTCACCCCTCCACTTT.

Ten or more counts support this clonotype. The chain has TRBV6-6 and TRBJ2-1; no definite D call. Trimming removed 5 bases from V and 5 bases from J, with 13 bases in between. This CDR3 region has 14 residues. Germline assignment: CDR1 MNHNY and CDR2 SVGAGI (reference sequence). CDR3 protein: CASSRPRGHNEQFF. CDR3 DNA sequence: TGTGCCAGCAGTCGCCCGCGCGGCCACAATGAGCAGTTCTTC.

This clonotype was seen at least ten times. The CDR3 sequence is CASSLGQGAWNTEAFF. The CDR3 region has the DNA TGTGCCAGCAGCTTAGGGCAGGGGGCATGGAACACTGAAGCTTTCTTT. This chain joins TRBV7-9 and TRBJ1-1; 8 nucleotides line up with TRBD1. Germline V CDR1 and CDR2: SEHNR, FQNEAQ (reference sequence). J was trimmed by 1 base and V by 1 base; bases with no gene match: 5. CDR3 length: 16 amino acids.

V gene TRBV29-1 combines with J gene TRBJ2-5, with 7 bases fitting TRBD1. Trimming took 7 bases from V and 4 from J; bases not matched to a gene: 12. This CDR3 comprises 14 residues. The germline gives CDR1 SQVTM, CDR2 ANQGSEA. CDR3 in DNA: TGCAGCGGAGGCCGGGACAGCGCGCGAGAGACCCAGTACTTC. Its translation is CSGGRDSARETQYF.